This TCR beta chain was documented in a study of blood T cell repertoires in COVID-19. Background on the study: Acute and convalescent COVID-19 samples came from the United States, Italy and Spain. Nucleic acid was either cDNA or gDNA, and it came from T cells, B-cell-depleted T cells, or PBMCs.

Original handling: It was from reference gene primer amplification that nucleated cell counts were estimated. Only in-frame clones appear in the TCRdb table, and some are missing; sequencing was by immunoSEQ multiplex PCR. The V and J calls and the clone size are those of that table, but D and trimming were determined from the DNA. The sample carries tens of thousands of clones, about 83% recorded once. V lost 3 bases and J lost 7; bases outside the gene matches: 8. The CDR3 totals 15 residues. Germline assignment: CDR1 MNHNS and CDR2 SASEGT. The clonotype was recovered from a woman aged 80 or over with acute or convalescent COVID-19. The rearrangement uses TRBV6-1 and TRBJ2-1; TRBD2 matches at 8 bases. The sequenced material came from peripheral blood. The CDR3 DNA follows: TGTGCCAGCAGTGACATCAGCGGGAGTAGTAATGAGCAGTTCTTC. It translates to CASSDISGSSNEQFF.